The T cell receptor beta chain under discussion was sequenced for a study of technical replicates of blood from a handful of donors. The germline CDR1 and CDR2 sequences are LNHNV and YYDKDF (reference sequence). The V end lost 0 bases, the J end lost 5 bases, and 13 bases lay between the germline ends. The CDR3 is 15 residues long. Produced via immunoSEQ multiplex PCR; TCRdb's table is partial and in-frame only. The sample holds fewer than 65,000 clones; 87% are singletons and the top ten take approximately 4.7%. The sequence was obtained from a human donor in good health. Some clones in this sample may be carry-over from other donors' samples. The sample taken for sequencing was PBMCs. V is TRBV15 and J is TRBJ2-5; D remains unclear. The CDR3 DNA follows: TGTGCCACCAGCAGAGATCTTGGCGGTGCTGAGACCCAGTACTTC. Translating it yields CATSRDLGGAETQYF.